The 13 T cell receptor beta chains below were found in one sample sequenced in a study of blood T cell repertoires in COVID-19. The data were produced by immunoSEQ multiplex PCR, yet TCRdb's version contains in-frame clones alone and is incomplete. Here the sample spans approximately 290,000 clones, just over 90% being singletons. The sample consisted of peripheral blood. The receptors come from a woman aged 25-40 years with COVID-19, enrolled during active disease.

This clone was seen just once. The chain joins TRBV7-9 to TRBJ2-2; D is perhaps TRBD2 (5 bases). Germline CDR1 reads SEHNR; CDR2 reads FQNEAQ (reference sequence). The CDR3 runs 15 residues. Trimming took off 3 bases at V and 3 bases at J, with 11 bases between the two ends. CDR3 sequence (DNA): TGTGCCAGCAGCTTGCGGGCCCAAGACACCGGGGAGCTGTTTTTT. Translating gives CASSLRAQDTGELFF.

The chain combines TRBV19 with TRBJ2-1, with TRBD2 matching 14 bases. J lost 6 bases, V lost 3 bases, and 1 base had no gene match. CDR3 length: 15 amino acids. Germline CDR1 is LNHDA and CDR2 is SQIVND (reference sequence). CDR3 sequence (DNA): TGTGCCAGTAGTATGGGACTAGCGGGAGTCAATGAGCAGTTCTTC. It is translated as CASSMGLAGVNEQFF.

The gene calls are TRBV6-5 and TRBJ1-1; D not resolved. The germline CDR1 and CDR2 sequences are MNHEY and SVGAGI. V lost 2 bases, J lost 4 bases, and 8 bases lay in between. The CDR3 is 13 amino acids. The CDR3 DNA is TGTGCCAGCAGTTACGGGCTCACCACTGAAGCTTTCTTT. Its translation: CASSYGLTTEAFF.

The chain uses TRBV27 and TRBJ1-4; 10 positions match TRBD1. The CDR3 extends over 15 amino acids. The germline V gene has CDR1 MNHEY and CDR2 SMNVEV (reference sequence). The J segment lost 8 bases and the V segment lost 3 bases, leaving 6 bases of the junction unmatched. CDR3 residues: CASSFNRDRGEKLFF. The DNA for the CDR3 is TGTGCCAGCAGTTTCAACCGGGACAGGGGAGAAAAACTGTTTTTT.

This chain links TRBV9 with TRBJ2-5, with 9 bases matching TRBD2. The CDR3 consists of 16 residues. With V trimmed by 0 bases and J by 0 bases, 3 bases remained unmatched. Germline V gene sequence: CDR1 SGDLS, CDR2 YYNGEE. The CDR3 sequence is CASSVALAGNQETQYF. The CDR3 bases are TGTGCCAGCAGCGTAGCCCTAGCGGGGAACCAAGAGACCCAGTACTTC.

V gene TRBV19 combines with J gene TRBJ1-1; tentative D call: TRBD1 (5 bases). The V end was cut by 5 bases, the J end by 5 bases, with 21 bases between. Looked up from germline, CDR1 is LNHDA and CDR2 is SQIVND (reference sequence). The CDR3 runs 16 residues. This CDR3 is CASSPPVSGGGTEAFF. The CDR3 DNA reads as TGTGCCAGTAGTCCCCCAGTATCCGGGGGTGGTACTGAAGCTTTCTTT.

This clone has more than one count but fewer than ten. The chain combines TRBV7-9 with TRBJ1-1; 7 nucleotides agree with TRBD1. After removal of 5 bases from V and 9 bases from J, the junction contained 9 bases not matched to a gene. Germline CDR1 is SEHNR and CDR2 is FQNEAQ (reference sequence). The CDR3 covers 13 residues. CDR3 bases: TGTGCCAGCAGCCTTTCCCGGGACAGTCAAGCTTTCTTT. It yields the protein CASSLSRDSQAFF.

The chain is built from TRBV10-3 and TRBJ1-1, with a tentative D call TRBD1 (5 bases). The CDR3 runs to 14 residues. V was cut by 6 bases and J by 6 bases, with 17 bases left in between. The germline V gene encodes CDR1 ENHRY and CDR2 SYGVKD. This chain's CDR3 is CAISQDRGRAEAFF. The CDR3 nucleotides are TGTGCCATCAGCCAGGATCGGGGGAGGGCTGAAGCTTTCTTT.

This clone was seen at least ten times. The chain uses TRBV2 and TRBJ1-6, with a tentative D call TRBD1 (5 bases). There are 15 residues in the CDR3. V was clipped by 1 base and J by 10 bases, with 14 bases between them. The V gene's germline CDR1 is SNHLY and CDR2 FYNNEI. For the CDR3, the DNA is TGTGCCAGCAGTGAAGGCCGGGGGAGTAACTCACCCCTCCACTTT. Translated, it gives CASSEGRGSNSPLHF.

The chain recombines TRBV6-4 with TRBJ2-5; D is perhaps TRBD2 (5 bases). Germline-derived CDR1 and CDR2 are MRHNA and SNTAGT. The CDR3 spans 14 residues. V lost 7 bases and J lost 0, with 12 bases in between. The CDR3 DNA is TGTGCCAGCACCTTCGGACTTTACCAAGAGACCCAGTACTTC. The encoded protein is CASTFGLYQETQYF.

The genes are TRBV29-1 and TRBJ1-6; 9 bases are a match to TRBD1. From germline, CDR1 is SQVTM and CDR2 ANQGSEA. The CDR3 runs 13 residues. Trimming at V came to 6 bases and at J to 10 bases, leaving 7 bases not matched to a gene. The CDR3 region is CSVRTGEYSPLHF. The CDR3 nucleotides are TGCAGCGTGCGGACAGGGGAGTACTCACCCCTCCACTTT. Looking up the rest from reference TRBV29-1 and TRBJ1-6 gives the full variable domain: SAVISQKPSRDICQRGTSLTIQCQVDSQVTMMFWYRQQPGQSLTLIATANQGSEATYESGFVIDKFPISRPNLTFSTLTVSNMSPEDSSIYLCSVRTGEYSPLHFGNGTRLTVT.

Regarding this clone: The sample carries other DNA sequences with the same CDR3. V usage is TRBV5-6 and J usage is TRBJ2-2, with TRBD2 matching over 12 bases. This CDR3 contains 15 residues. V trimming: 4 bases; J trimming: 3 bases; junction bases outside the gene matches: 1. Germline CDR1 SGHDT, CDR2 YYEEEE. CDR3 nucleotide sequence: TGTGCCAGCAGCCGACTAGCGGGAGACACCGGGGAGCTGTTTTTT. It codes for CASSRLAGDTGELFF. Based on the CDR3 plus reference TRBV5-6 and TRBJ2-2, the full variable domain is DAGVTQSPTHLIKTRGQQVTLRCSPKSGHDTVSWYQQALGQGPQFIFQYYEEEERQRGNFPDRFSGHQFPNYSSELNVNALLLGDSALYLCASSRLAGDTGELFFGEGSRLTVL.

This chain uses TRBV25-1 with TRBJ1-2, with D possibly being TRBD1 (5 bases). Trimming removed 0 bases at V and 8 bases at J, with 13 bases between. CDR1 and CDR2 (germline): MGHDK, SYGVNS. This CDR3 contains 14 residues. CDR3 nucleotide sequence: TGTGCCAGCAGTGAATATACAGGACCCGCAGGCTACACCTTC. This codes for CASSEYTGPAGYTF.